These 3 T cell receptor beta chains came from one sample sequenced in a study of blood T cell repertoires in COVID-19. Measured with immunoSEQ multiplex PCR; TCRdb has only the in-frame clones, and not every one. The data hold 250,000 to 400,000 clones, with approximately 89% observed a single time. The sequenced sample consisted of peripheral blood. All receptors come from a woman aged 30 to 39 with COVID-19, enrolled during active disease.

This CDR3 reads CASRQGSTEAFF. The CDR3 coding sequence is TGTGCCAGTCGACAGGGTAGCACTGAAGCTTTCTTT. The chain joins TRBV19 to TRBJ1-1; 7 positions agree with TRBD1. The CDR3 totals 12 residues. Germline CDR1 reads LNHDA; CDR2 reads SQIVND (reference sequence). The V segment lost 8 bases and the J segment 4 bases; nucleotides outside the gene matches: 4. Full variable domain (rest looked up from reference TRBV19 and TRBJ1-1): DGGITQSPKYLFRKEGQNVTLSCEQNLNHDAMYWYRQDPGQGLRLIYYSQIVNDFQKGDIAEGYSVSREKKESFPLTVTSAQKNPTAFYLCASRQGSTEAFFGQGTRLTVV.

The V and J genes are TRBV11-3 and TRBJ2-3; D may be TRBD2 (7 bases). The V gene lost 5 bases and the J gene lost 3 bases, with 12 bases spanning the gap. The CDR3 contains 14 residues. Germline CDR1 reads SGHNT; CDR2 reads YENEEA. The CDR3 DNA sequence: TGTGCCAGCAGCCAAGGGGGGGCGACAGATACGCAGTATTTT. Its protein is CASSQGGATDTQYF.

The chain is built from TRBV6-5 and TRBJ1-3, with a tentative D call TRBD1 (5 bases). Trimming stripped 6 bases from V and 8 bases from J, with 20 bases between. CDR1 and CDR2 (germline): MNHEY, SVGAGI. CDR3 size: 15 residues. This CDR3 is CASSDPPGFWDTIYF. CDR3 bases: TGTGCCAGCAGCGACCCGCCAGGGTTCTGGGACACCATATATTTT.